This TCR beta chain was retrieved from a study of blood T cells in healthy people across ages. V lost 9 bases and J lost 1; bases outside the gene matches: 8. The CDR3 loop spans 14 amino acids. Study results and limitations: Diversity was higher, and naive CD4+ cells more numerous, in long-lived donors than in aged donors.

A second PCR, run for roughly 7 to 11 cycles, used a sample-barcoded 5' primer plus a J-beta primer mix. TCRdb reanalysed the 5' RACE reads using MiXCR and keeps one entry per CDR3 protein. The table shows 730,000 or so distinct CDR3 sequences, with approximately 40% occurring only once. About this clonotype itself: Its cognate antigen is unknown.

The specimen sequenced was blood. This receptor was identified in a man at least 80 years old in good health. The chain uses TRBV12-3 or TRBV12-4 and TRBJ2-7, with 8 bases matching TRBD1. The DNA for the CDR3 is TGTGCCAGTGGCAGGGGGCTCCATTCCTACGAGCAGTACTTC. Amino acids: CASGRGLHSYEQYF.